The clone carrying this T cell receptor beta chain showed up many times. No antigen is known for it. Germline V lookup: CDR1 KGHSH, CDR2 LQKENI. The V end was cut by 3 bases, the J end by 4 bases, with 15 bases between. This CDR3 contains 15 residues. The data were obtained in a study of CD8+CD57+ T cells in acquired aplastic anemia. Study-level background: Around 3.2 ug was the average amount of DNA from sorted CD4+ and CD8+ cells. Study-wide points: Around 29 CD8+ CDR3 sequences were shared between patients and controls.

It was genomic DNA that served as the template for profiling TCR beta VDJ and CDR3. One entry per CDR3 protein results from TCRdb running MiXCR on the reads. This table has around 200,000 distinct CDR3 sequences, about half appearing once. The chain combines TRBV18 with TRBJ2-5; the D gene is possibly TRBD2 (5 bases). This TCR was sampled from a human donor in good health, serving as a control. Material: sorted CD4+, CD8+, or CD8+CD57+ T cells (not recorded which) from PBMCs. CDR3 protein: CASSPRLGGLETQYF. In nucleotides, the CDR3 is TGTGCCAGCTCACCTCGGCTTGGAGGTCTAGAGACCCAGTACTTC.